This TCR beta chain was obtained from a study of graft-versus-host responses after intestinal transplantation. Looked up from germline, CDR1 is MGHRA and CDR2 is YSYEKL. The CDR3 runs to 15 residues. Clones were read by immunoSEQ multiplex PCR, and TCRdb kept only the in-frame ones, dropping some. The table includes about 97,000 clones, about 93% detected once. V usage is TRBV4-1 and J usage is TRBJ2-5, with 11 bases matching TRBD1. The J call may be faulty, since TRBJ2-7 better matches the DNA end. This TCR was recovered from a human patient who received an intestinal transplant, so some T cells may come from the graft donor. This material consisted of PBMCs, taken about 460 days after intestinal transplant. The CDR3 spells CASSHGTGGSYEQYF. CDR3 DNA sequence: TGCGCCAGCAGCCATGGGACAGGGGGCTCCTACGAGCAGTACTTC.